One sample yielded the 26 T cell receptor beta chains listed below, sequenced in a study of identical twins. TCRdb re-called the 5' RACE reads with MiXCR, one entry per CDR3 protein. The table lists roughly 570,000 distinct CDR3 sequences, nearly 10% of them singletons, with around 3.1% in the top ten. Another study also made use of these data, one on yellow fever vaccine responses in identical twins.

Sequenced: PBMCs. The source is a young woman in good health.

The CDR3 here is CAISGRARETQYF. The CDR3 bases are TGTGCCATTAGCGGGAGAGCTAGGGAGACCCAGTACTTC. The chain employs TRBV7-2 and TRBJ2-5; TRBD2 matches at 9 bases. The germline CDR1 and CDR2 sequences are SGHTA and FQGNSA. V dropped 10 bases and J dropped 5; count of bases not matched to a gene: 8. There are 13 residues in the CDR3.

The chain joins TRBV2 to TRBJ2-3, with TRBD2 matching 14 bases. Trimming took 7 bases from V and 5 from J; bases not matched to a gene: 5. The CDR3 contains 15 residues. Germline V gives CDR1 SNHLY, CDR2 FYNNEI. CDR3 loop: CASTRLAGGGDTQYF. The CDR3 nucleotides are TGTGCCAGCACTCGACTAGCGGGGGGGGGAGATACGCAGTATTTT.

This clonotype showed up many times. This rearrangement joins TRBV7-9 to TRBJ2-5; unclear D gene. The V end was cut by 0 bases, the J end by 5 bases, with 13 bases between. The germline gives CDR1 SEHNR, CDR2 FQNEAQ (reference sequence). The CDR3 length is 15 residues. The CDR3 DNA reads TGTGCCAGCAGCTTAGCGAACCCACCGATGGAGACCCAGTACTTC. Protein: CASSLANPPMETQYF. The complete variable domain, with remaining parts taken from reference TRBV7-9 and TRBJ2-5, reads DTGVSQNPRHKITKRGQNVTFRCDPISEHNRLYWYRQTLGQGPEFLTYFQNEAQLEKSRLLSDRFSAERPKGSFSTLEIQRTEQGDSAMYLCASSLANPPMETQYFGPGTRLLVL.

The V and J genes are TRBV2 and TRBJ1-5; TRBD1 might be the D (5 bases). V lost 5 bases and J lost 0, with 11 bases in between. CDR3 length equals 15 residues. Germline loops: CDR1 SNHLY, CDR2 FYNNEI. DNA of the CDR3: TGTGCCAGCAGTCGAGGGGAAAATAGCAATCAGCCCCAGCATTTT. It yields the protein CASSRGENSNQPQHF.

The rearrangement links TRBV10-3 to TRBJ2-1; no clear D gene. Germline V gene data show CDR1 as ENHRY and CDR2 as SYGVKD. Trimming removed 0 bases from V and 4 bases from J, with 10 bases in between. The CDR3 covers 15 residues. DNA of the CDR3: TGTGCCATCAGTGAGTCCCGGCTCGAATACAATGAGCAGTTCTTC. Protein: CAISESRLEYNEQFF.

At least ten counts were recorded for this clonotype. The chain is built from TRBV29-1 and TRBJ2-4; possibly TRBD1 for D (6 bases). CDR3 length equals 14 residues. CDR1 and CDR2 from the germline V gene are SQVTM and ANQGSEA. Trimming took 4 bases from V and 0 from J, leaving 10 bases between them. CDR3 sequence: CSVVGGSAKNIQYF. Written as DNA, the CDR3 is TGCAGCGTTGTTGGGGGCTCAGCCAAAAACATTCAGTACTTC.

This clonotype was observed a few times. The J gene is TRBJ2-5, the V gene TRBV3-1; 11 nucleotides line up with TRBD2. Looked up from germline, CDR1 is LGHDT and CDR2 is YNNKEL (reference sequence). The J segment lost 1 base and the V segment lost 3 bases, leaving 7 bases of the junction unmatched. This CDR3 region has 17 residues. The chain's CDR3 is CASSHPGTSGLQETQYF. CDR3 in DNA: TGTGCCAGCAGCCATCCCGGGACTAGCGGCCTCCAAGAGACCCAGTACTTC.

This clonotype was seen only a few times. This chain uses TRBV20-1 with TRBJ2-1; the match to TRBD2 covers 9 bases. The CDR3 is 14 residues long. Germline CDR1 DFQATT, CDR2 SNEGSKA (reference sequence). Germline trimming cut 3 bases from V and 8 bases from J; bases unmatched to any gene: 8. CDR3 region: CSASGAGGFDEQFF. The DNA of the CDR3 is TGCAGTGCTAGCGGGGCGGGAGGGTTCGATGAGCAGTTCTTC.

V gene TRBV7-6 combines with J gene TRBJ2-1; D uncertain. V gave up 6 bases and J gave up 0 bases, with 12 bases separating them. CDR1 is SGHVS, CDR2 FNYEAQ, per germline. The CDR3 consists of 15 residues. The CDR3 loop reads CASRPTTSSYNEQFF. CDR3 in DNA: TGTGCCAGCAGACCAACTACGAGCTCCTACAATGAGCAGTTCTTC.

The gene calls are TRBV7-9 and TRBJ2-7, with D maybe TRBD1 (6 bases). Trimming cost V 5 bases and J 6 bases, with 23 bases left between them. This CDR3 is 16 amino acids long. Germline lookup yields CDR1 SEHNR and CDR2 FQNEAQ (reference sequence). CDR3 amino acids: CASSPITGFLSGEQYF. For the CDR3, the DNA is TGTGCCAGCAGCCCTATCACAGGGTTTCTCTCGGGCGAGCAGTACTTC.

As regards this clonotype: Since a much larger clone is just one base distant, this may be a read error. The chain recombines TRBV20-1 with TRBJ2-3; TRBD1 is a possible D gene (5 bases). Germline-derived CDR1 and CDR2 are DFQATT and SNEGSKA (reference sequence). CDR3 length: 15 amino acids. CDR3 sequence reads: CCAREEQTRADTQYF. The CDR3 DNA sequence: TGCTGTGCTAGAGAAGAACAGACCAGGGCGGATACGCAGTATTTT.

This clonotype was seen many times. A much larger clone is a single base away; this may be a read error. The chain is built from TRBV6-4 and TRBJ2-3; 12 bases map to TRBD2. CDR1 MRHNA and CDR2 SNTAGT come from the germline V gene. Trimming took 5 bases from V and 6 from J; bases not matched to a gene: 6. The CDR3 is 15 residues long. CDR3 sequence reads: CASSRTSGTVDTQYF. The CDR3 DNA is TGTGCCAGCAGTCGGACTAGCGGGACTGTGGATACGCAGTATTTT.

This chain connects TRBV4-3 to TRBJ2-7, with D maybe TRBD1 (6 bases). Trimming shortened V by 4 bases and J by 1 base, and 14 bases separated the two germline ends. The CDR3 loop spans 15 amino acids. Germline V gene data show CDR1 as LGHNA and CDR2 as YSLEER. The CDR3 region is CASSPELGASYEQYF. The CDR3 coding sequence is TGCGCCAGCAGCCCGGAGCTGGGGGCTTCCTACGAGCAGTACTTC.

The chain links TRBV7-9 to TRBJ1-4; D gene uncertain. Trimming cost V 3 bases and J 3 bases, with 11 bases left between them. CDR1 and CDR2 (germline): SEHNR, FQNEAQ (reference sequence). This CDR3 has 15 amino acids. CDR3 DNA: TGTGCCAGCAGCTTCGTAGTGACTGCTAATGAAAAACTGTTTTTT. This encodes CASSFVVTANEKLFF. Full variable domain (remainder filled in from reference TRBV7-9 and TRBJ1-4): DTGVSQNPRHKITKRGQNVTFRCDPISEHNRLYWYRQTLGQGPEFLTYFQNEAQLEKSRLLSDRFSAERPKGSFSTLEIQRTEQGDSAMYLCASSFVVTANEKLFFGSGTQLSVL.

This clonotype was picked up a small number of times. The chain is built from TRBV7-2 and TRBJ1-1; no reliable D call. Germline V CDR1 and CDR2: SGHTA, FQGNSA. This CDR3 spans 13 amino acids. V lost 4 bases and J 4 bases, leaving 10 bases between the germline ends. CDR3 in amino acids: CASSSGRLTEAFF. The CDR3 DNA reads as TGTGCCAGCAGCTCCGGGCGTCTCACTGAAGCTTTCTTT. Full variable domain (remainder filled in from reference TRBV7-2 and TRBJ1-1): GAGVSQSPSNKVTEKGKDVELRCDPISGHTALYWYRQSLGQGLEFLIYFQGNSAPDKSGLPSDRFSAERTGGSVSTLTIQRTQQEDSAVYLCASSSGRLTEAFFGQGTRLTVV.

This clonotype turned up a few times. This chain joins TRBV2 and TRBJ1-5; D not certain. Germline V lookup: CDR1 SNHLY, CDR2 FYNNEI. Between the trimmed V and J ends, which lost 7 bases and 0 bases, there was a span of 7 bases. The CDR3 totals 13 residues. CDR3 DNA: TGTGCCAGCACTGCCGATAGCAATCAGCCCCAGCATTTT. Its translation is CASTADSNQPQHF.

This clonotype was observed at least ten times. The chain combines TRBV14 with TRBJ1-2, with TRBD1 as a possible D gene (6 bases). The V and J ends lost 2 bases and 3 bases respectively, with 13 bases between them. This CDR3 is built from 15 residues. CDR1 and CDR2 from the germline V gene are SGHDN and FVKESK. CDR3 residues: CASSQPLEGDYGYTF. CDR3 nucleotide sequence: TGTGCCAGCAGCCAACCGTTGGAGGGGGACTATGGCTACACCTTC.

This chain uses TRBV18 with TRBJ2-3; 9 bases are shared with TRBD2. J lost 0 bases, V lost 2 bases, and 6 bases had no gene match. This CDR3 has 17 residues. Germline loops: CDR1 KGHSH, CDR2 LQKENI. The DNA of the CDR3 is TGTGCCAGCTCACCATCCGCTAGCGGGATAAGCACAGATACGCAGTATTTT. Its translation: CASSPSASGISTDTQYF.

This clonotype was counted a few times. The chain carries TRBV5-1 and TRBJ1-1, with D unresolved. Trimming took 1 base from V and 6 from J, leaving 16 bases between them. CDR1 is SGHRS, CDR2 YFSETQ, per germline. The CDR3 sequence is 15 residues long. The CDR3 DNA sequence: TGCGCCAGCAGCTTGAGCGGGGAGGGAGGGTCTGAAGCTTTCTTT. This sequence encodes CASSLSGEGGSEAFF.

This clonotype was picked up many times. The chain links TRBV24-1 to TRBJ2-1; the D is unclear. CDR3 length equals 16 residues. Germline loops: CDR1 KGHDR, CDR2 SFDVKD. V was clipped by 0 bases and J by 2 bases, with 10 bases between them. The CDR3 sequence: CATSDLLGGTYNEQFF. In DNA form, the CDR3 reads TGTGCCACCAGTGATTTGCTGGGTGGCACCTACAATGAGCAGTTCTTC.

This clonotype was detected a few times. The CDR3 DNA is TGTGCCAGCAGTTACGGGGGTGGTATGAACACTGAAGCTTTCTTT. It is translated as CASSYGGGMNTEAFF. The chain is built from TRBV6-5 and TRBJ1-1; possibly TRBD1 for D (5 bases). Looked up from germline, CDR1 is MNHEY and CDR2 is SVGAGI. The CDR3 contains 15 residues. Trimming removed 2 bases at V and 0 bases at J, with 10 bases between.

V usage is TRBV5-5 and J usage is TRBJ2-1; 7 bases are a match to TRBD1. This CDR3 spans 14 amino acids. V was clipped by 7 bases and J by 4 bases; unmatched bases: 8. CDR1 and CDR2 (germline): SGHKS, YYEKEE (reference sequence). The CDR3 sequence is CASGVTGPYNEQFF. DNA of the CDR3: TGTGCCAGCGGGGTGACAGGGCCTTACAATGAGCAGTTCTTC.

In its sample, this clonotype was seen many times. The chain has TRBV6-5 and TRBJ2-1; the match to TRBD1 covers 8 bases. V dropped 4 bases and J dropped 7; count of bases not matched to a gene: 3. Germline assignment: CDR1 MNHEY and CDR2 SVGAGI. The CDR3 length is 13 residues. The CDR3 spells CASSSRQGNEQFF. CDR3 nucleotide sequence: TGTGCCAGCAGTTCTCGACAGGGGAATGAGCAGTTCTTC.

This clonotype occurred a few times. This rearrangement joins TRBV6-5 to TRBJ2-7; 7 nucleotides line up with TRBD2. This CDR3 has 13 residues. With 2 bases clipped from V and 6 bases from J, the junction kept 4 bases outside the gene matches. CDR1 and CDR2 (germline): MNHEY, SVGAGI. CDR3 nucleotides: TGTGCCAGCAGTTACGGGCTAGCGGCCGAGCAGTACTTC. Translated: CASSYGLAAEQYF.

This clonotype was seen more than once but under ten times. CDR3 residues: CASSSLTGPNLYEQYF. The DNA of the CDR3 is TGTGCCAGCAGCTCGCTCACAGGGCCGAATCTCTACGAGCAGTACTTC. The rearrangement links TRBV5-5 to TRBJ2-7; TRBD1 might be the D (6 bases). Per germline, CDR1 SGHKS and CDR2 YYEKEE (reference sequence). This CDR3 comprises 16 residues. Trimming removed 3 bases at V and 3 bases at J, with 19 bases between.

This clonotype appeared a few times. The chain has TRBV28 and TRBJ2-2, with D perhaps matching TRBD2 (6 bases). Per germline, CDR1 MDHEN and CDR2 SYDVKM. CDR3 length: 14 residues. Deletions cut 5 bases from V and 7 bases from J, with 14 bases between. In DNA, the CDR3 is TGTGCCAGCAGTCCGTGGGGGGACGGCGGGGAGCTGTTTTTT. Amino acids: CASSPWGDGGELFF.